This T cell receptor (beta chain) was found in a study of T cells in Graves' hyperthyroidism and ophthalmopathy. Study observations and caveats: A median around 6.8 months before onset, the model predicted ophthalmopathy.

The CDR3 loop spans 15 amino acids. The germline gives CDR1 DFQATT, CDR2 SNEGSKA (reference sequence). V was cut by 2 bases and J by 1 base, with 14 bases left in between. This clonotype showed up just a few times. Its antigen is as yet unknown. Authors of the study amplified TCR beta CDR3 regions from RNA transcripts. Researchers ran a first-round RT-PCR on the TCR CDR3 using the HTBI primer set. TCRdb reprocessed the multiplex PCR reads via MiXCR and lists one record per CDR3 protein. The sample has approximately 590,000 distinct CDR3 sequences; 15% to 19% are singletons. Sequencing was done on a sample of blood. This clonotype was obtained from a woman younger than 45 with Graves' hyperthyroidism. The chain joins TRBV20-1 to TRBJ1-2; D might be TRBD1 (6 bases). The CDR3 sequence: CSARPMTGFNYGYTF. The CDR3 nucleotides are TGCAGTGCTAGACCGATGACAGGCTTTAACTATGGCTACACCTTC.